Listed below are T cell receptor beta chains from one sample, sequenced in a study of human T cells and chemical hapten exposure. TCRdb passed the RACE reads through MiXCR, listing each CDR3 protein once. Of 330,000 or so distinct CDR3 sequences in the sample, nearly 6.5% are singletons; the top ten hold under 7%. The sample was whole blood, taken in connection with sensitization to the hapten diphenylcyclopropenone (DPC). Receptors were obtained from a woman younger than 30 with alopecia areata. Some clones in this sample may be carry-over from other donors' samples. CDR3s leave out the opening cysteine and the closing phenylalanine or tryptophan.

V	J	CDR3
TRBV7-9	TRBJ2-3	ASSLDSFLDTQY
TRBV6-2/TRBV6-3	TRBJ1-5	ASTGYMDQPQH
TRBV6-5	TRBJ1-2	ASRAGGGYGYT
TRBV5-6	TRBJ1-2	ASSWTGRGYT
TRBV20-1	TRBJ1-2	SAYTNYGYT
TRBV18	TRBJ2-3	ASSPRDSTDTQY
TRBV11-2	TRBJ1-1	ASSLVRGQDPIEAF
TRBV2	TRBJ1-5	ASMDGNQPQH
TRBV11-1	TRBJ2-4	ASSSALIAKNIQY
TRBV10-3	TRBJ2-3	AISESTTQY
TRBV5-4	TRBJ1-1	ASSLQIRDTEAF
TRBV7-3	TRBJ2-5	ASSLIRDSPQETQY
TRBV7-7	TRBJ1-5	AHCKGNQPQH
TRBV12-3/TRBV12-4	TRBJ2-3	ASSLGGPEGSTDTQY
TRBV2	TRBJ2-4	ASGLDLAKNIQY
TRBV9	TRBJ1-3	ASSAGQGTGNTIY
TRBV6-6	TRBJ2-1	ASSPQAGEQF
TRBV12-3/TRBV12-4	TRBJ1-2	ASMGVYYGYT
TRBV28	TRBJ2-1	ASSFLGPQYNEQF
TRBV6-5	TRBJ1-6	ASSYSMSLGRAPLH
TRBV5-1	TRBJ2-1	ASSLEGREQF
TRBV5-4	TRBJ1-6	ASSSPGSASPLH